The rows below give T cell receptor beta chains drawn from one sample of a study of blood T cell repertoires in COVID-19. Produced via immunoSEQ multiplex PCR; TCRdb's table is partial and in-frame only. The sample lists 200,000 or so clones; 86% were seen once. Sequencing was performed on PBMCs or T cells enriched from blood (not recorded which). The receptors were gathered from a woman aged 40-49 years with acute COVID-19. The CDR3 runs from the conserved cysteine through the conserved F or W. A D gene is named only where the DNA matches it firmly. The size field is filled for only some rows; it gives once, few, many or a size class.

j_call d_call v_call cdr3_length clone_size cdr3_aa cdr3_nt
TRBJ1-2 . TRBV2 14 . CASSRDSANYGYTF TGTGCCAGCAGTCGGGACTCCGCTAACTATGGCTACACCTTC
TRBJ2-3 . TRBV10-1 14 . CASSGTEYTDTQYF TGCGCCAGCAGCGGCACAGAGTACACAGATACGCAGTATTTT
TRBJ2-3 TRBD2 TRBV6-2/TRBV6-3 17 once CASSYGRQRGGKDTQYF TGTGCCAGCAGTTACGGCCGTCAGCGGGGGGGCAAAGATACGCAGTATTTT
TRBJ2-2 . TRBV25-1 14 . CASSGTANTGELFF TGTGCCAGCAGTGGGACAGCGAACACCGGGGAGCTGTTTTTT
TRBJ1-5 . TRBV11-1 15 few CASSLAGDSNQPQHF TGTGCCAGCAGCTTAGCAGGGGATAGCAATCAGCCCCAGCATTTT
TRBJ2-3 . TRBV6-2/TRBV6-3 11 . CATSNRDTQYF TGTGCCACCAGCAACCGGGATACGCAGTATTTT
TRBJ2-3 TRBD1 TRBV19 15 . CASSKRTGSTDTQYF TGTGCCAGTAGTAAAAGGACAGGGAGCACAGATACGCAGTATTTT
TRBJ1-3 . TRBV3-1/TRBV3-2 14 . CASSPDRIGNTIYF TGTGCCAGCAGCCCCGACAGGATCGGAAACACCATATATTTT
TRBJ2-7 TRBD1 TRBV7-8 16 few CASSLSGDRLTYEQYF TGTGCCAGCAGCTTATCTGGGGACAGGTTAACGTACGAGCAGTACTTC
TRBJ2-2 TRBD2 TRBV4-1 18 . CASSQVGVAGVNTGELFF TGCGCCAGCAGCCAAGTTGGAGTAGCGGGGGTTAACACCGGGGAGCTGTTTTTT
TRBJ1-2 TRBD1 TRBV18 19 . CASSPENRPTGGLNYGYTF TGTGCCAGCTCACCGGAAAACCGACCTACAGGGGGCTTGAACTATGGCTACACCTTC
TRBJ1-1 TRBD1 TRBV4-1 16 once CASSQGSGTANTEAFF TGCGCCAGCAGCCAAGGGTCCGGGACAGCGAACACTGAAGCTTTCTTT
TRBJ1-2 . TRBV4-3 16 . CASSQDRRGSNYGYTF TGCGCCAGCAGCCAAGATCGAAGAGGGAGTAACTATGGCTACACCTTC
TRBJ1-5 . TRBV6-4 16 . CASSDTNEGSNQPQHF TGTGCCAGCAGTGACACGAACGAGGGTAGCAATCAGCCCCAGCATTTT
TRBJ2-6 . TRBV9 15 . CASSGQGLGANVLTF TGTGCCAGCAGCGGGCAGGGATTGGGGGCCAACGTCCTGACTTTC
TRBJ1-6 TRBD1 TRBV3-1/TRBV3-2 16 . CASSQVGTGSLSPLHF TGTGCCAGCAGCCAAGTCGGGACAGGGAGTCTTTCACCCCTCCACTTT
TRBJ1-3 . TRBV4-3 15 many CASSQDPQGRNTIYF TGCGCCAGCAGCCAAGATCCACAGGGTCGGAACACCATATATTTT
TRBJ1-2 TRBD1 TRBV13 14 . CASSPSRGYYGYTF TGTGCCAGCAGCCCAAGCAGGGGGTACTATGGCTACACCTTC
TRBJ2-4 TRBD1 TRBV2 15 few CAGARDRAAKNIQYF TGTGCCGGGGCTAGGGACAGGGCTGCCAAAAACATTCAGTACTTC
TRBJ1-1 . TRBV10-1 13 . CASSGGRNTEAFF TGCGCCAGCAGTGGGGGCCGAAACACTGAAGCTTTCTTT
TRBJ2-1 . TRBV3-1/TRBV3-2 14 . CASSTTGSHNEQFF TGTGCCAGCAGCACCACAGGGTCTCACAATGAGCAGTTCTTC
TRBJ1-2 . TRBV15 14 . CATSRGGLQSGYTF TGTGCCACCAGCAGAGGGGGACTCCAATCTGGCTACACCTTC
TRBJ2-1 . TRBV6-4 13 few CASSQEEYNEQFF TGTGCCAGCAGTCAGGAGGAATACAATGAGCAGTTCTTC
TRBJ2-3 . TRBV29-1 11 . CSTGVTDTQYF TGCAGCACTGGAGTCACAGATACGCAGTATTTT